What follows describes a single TCR beta chain. The sample is drawn from a study of T cell changes during pregnancy in multiple sclerosis. Profiling relied on immunoSEQ multiplex PCR, and the TCRdb table lists in-frame clones only, not all of them. The sample shows 30,000 to 50,000 clones, around 90% of them seen only once. The material was CD4+ T cells from peripheral blood mononuclear cells, obtained in the third trimester of pregnancy. The source is a female donor in good health, enrolled as a control in a pregnancy study.

Here the CDR3 DNA reads TGTGCCAGCAGCTTAAATCAGGGATACACTGAAGCTTTCTTT. It codes for CASSLNQGYTEAFF. The V and J genes are TRBV7-9 and TRBJ1-1; weak D call: TRBD1 (5 bases). The CDR3 loop spans 14 amino acids. Germline V lookup: CDR1 SEHNR, CDR2 FQNEAQ (reference sequence). V was clipped by 2 bases and J by 3 bases, with 10 bases between them.